The 18 T cell receptor beta chains below come from one sample, sequenced in a study of blood T cells in healthy people across ages. The use of a sample-barcoded 5' primer and a J-beta primer mix characterized a second PCR of roughly 6 to 11 cycles. One entry per CDR3 protein results from TCRdb running MiXCR on the 5' RACE reads. The sample holds under 1,000,000 distinct CDR3 sequences, roughly 40% seen once. The sample was blood. Every receptor here comes from a man younger than 30 in good health.

As to this clonotype: One end of the junction fails to match germline, which may point to a read error. The chain combines TRBV11-2 with TRBJ1-5; D gene uncertain. CDR1 and CDR2 from the germline V gene are SGHAT and FQNNGV. This CDR3 region has 14 residues. The DNA of the CDR3 is TGTGCCAGCAGCGTAGATCTCATTAATCAGCCCCAGCATTTT. It specifies CASSVDLINQPQHF.

This clonotype came up a few times. The rearrangement uses TRBV10-3 and TRBJ2-7; 7 bases agree with TRBD1. CDR3 length equals 14 residues. V shed 8 bases, J shed 2 bases, and the junction held 9 bases outside the gene matches. Looked up from germline, CDR1 is ENHRY and CDR2 is SYGVKD. This chain's CDR3 is CAIGERDSAYEQYF. The CDR3 DNA is TGTGCCATCGGGGAACGGGACAGCGCCTACGAGCAGTACTTC.

This clonotype was seen repeatedly, ten times or more. V gene TRBV13 combines with J gene TRBJ2-1, with D uncertain. Germline lookup yields CDR1 PRHDT and CDR2 FYEKMQ (reference sequence). The CDR3 loop spans 15 amino acids. V lost 4 bases, J lost 0 bases, and 10 bases lay in between. This chain's CDR3 is CASSSPPSSYNEQFF. CDR3 nucleotides: TGTGCCAGCAGCTCCCCCCCTAGCTCCTACAATGAGCAGTTCTTC. The whole variable domain, filled in from reference TRBV13 and TRBJ2-1, reads AAGVIQSPRHLIKEKRETATLKCYPIPRHDTVYWYQQGPGQDPQFLISFYEKMQSDKGSIPDRFSAQQFSDYHSELNMSSLELGDSALYFCASSSPPSSYNEQFFGPGTRLTVL.

The rearrangement uses TRBV5-1 and TRBJ1-1; perhaps TRBD1 as D (5 bases). Deletions cut 6 bases from V and 9 bases from J, with 12 bases between. The germline V gene has CDR1 SGHRS and CDR2 YFSETQ. This CDR3 is 11 amino acids long. The CDR3 region is CASIDRNKAFF. DNA of the CDR3: TGCGCCAGCATCGACAGAAACAAAGCTTTCTTT.

This clonotype was seen a few times. This chain uses TRBV25-1 with TRBJ2-7; the D call may be TRBD1 or TRBD2 (7 bases each). Trimming pared 4 bases from V and 4 bases from J, leaving 14 bases between. The CDR3 loop spans 14 amino acids. Germline V gives CDR1 MGHDK, CDR2 SYGVNS. The CDR3 reads CASSGRGGDYEQYF. CDR3 sequence (DNA): TGTGCCAGCAGTGGCAGGGGGGGGGATTACGAGCAGTACTTC.

In its sample, this clonotype was seen a few times. V gene TRBV30 combines with J gene TRBJ1-6; maybe TRBD1 (6 bases). The ends were cut back, 3 bases at V and 7 bases at J, with 10 bases in the middle. The germline gives CDR1 GTSNPN, CDR2 SVGIG (reference sequence). The CDR3 runs to 13 residues. The CDR3 region is CAWSGQLNSPLHF. CDR3 nucleotide sequence: TGTGCCTGGAGCGGACAGTTGAATTCACCCCTCCACTTT.

Of note for this clonotype: Germline and junction disagree at one end, which may indicate a read error. The gene calls are TRBV24-1 and TRBJ1-2; possible D gene TRBD1, 5 bases. This CDR3 contains 13 residues. The V gene's germline CDR1 is KGHDR and CDR2 SFDVKD. CDR3 sequence: CATSAGGNDGYTF. The CDR3 bases are TGTGCCACCAGTGCCGGGGGTAACGATGGCTACACCTTC.

The chain combines TRBV18 with TRBJ2-1; 9 positions match TRBD1. Trimming cost V 0 bases and J 2 bases; bases outside gene matches: 8. Germline values: CDR1 KGHSH, CDR2 LQKENI. The CDR3 consists of 18 residues. The chain's CDR3 is CASSPPLLDRGTYNEQFF. The CDR3, as DNA: TGTGCCAGCTCACCACCACTCTTGGACAGGGGAACCTACAATGAGCAGTTCTTC.

Concerning this clonotype: The junction shows a germline mismatch at one end, possibly a read error. The rearrangement uses TRBV20-1 and TRBJ2-7; maybe TRBD2 (5 bases). The CDR3 has 14 residues. CDR1 DFQATT and CDR2 SNEGSKA come from the germline V gene (reference sequence). The chain's CDR3 is CGARGPYSAYGQYF. CDR3 nucleotide sequence: TGCGGTGCTAGAGGGCCTTACAGTGCCTACGGGCAGTACTTC.

V is TRBV7-2 and J is TRBJ1-2; D is uncertain. Trimming shortened V by 7 bases and J by 4 bases, and 19 bases separated the two germline ends. In germline, CDR1 is SGHTA, CDR2 FQGNSA. CDR3 length equals 15 residues. CDR3 sequence reads: CASTKEGELSYGYTF. In nucleotides, the CDR3 is TGTGCCAGCACCAAAGAGGGTGAGCTTAGCTATGGCTACACCTTC.

This clonotype has ten or more counts. The chain links TRBV29-1 to TRBJ2-3; 10 positions match TRBD1. This CDR3 contains 14 residues. Germline V gives CDR1 SQVTM, CDR2 ANQGSEA. V shed 3 bases and J 5 bases; nucleotides not matched to a gene: 5. This CDR3 reads CSVEGGQGGDTQYF. The CDR3 DNA is TGCAGCGTTGAGGGCGGACAGGGGGGAGATACGCAGTATTTT.

This clonotype was seen once. The rearrangement links TRBV29-1 to TRBJ2-1, with TRBD2 matching over 7 bases. CDR3 length: 15 amino acids. V shed 1 base, J shed 0 bases, and the junction held 3 bases outside the gene matches. From germline, CDR1 is SQVTM and CDR2 ANQGSEA. DNA of the CDR3: TGCAGCGTTGAAGGCGGGAGTAGCTCCTACAATGAGCAGTTCTTC. Translation gives CSVEGGSSSYNEQFF.

Regarding this clonotype: Compared with germline, one end of the junction differs, possibly owing to a read error. The J gene is TRBJ1-2, the V gene TRBV2; 8 nucleotides agree with TRBD1. The CDR3 consists of 15 residues. The germline CDR1 and CDR2 sequences are SNHLY and FYNNEI. The CDR3 DNA reads TGTGCCAACAGTGAATTGTTCAGGGGGCGCGATGGCTACACCTTC. This sequence encodes CANSELFRGRDGYTF.

This clonotype was counted at least ten times. The CDR3 DNA follows: TGTGCCAGCAGCCCTGGACTAGCGGGGGGGAAAAGCACAGATACGCAGTATTTT. Its protein is CASSPGLAGGKSTDTQYF. This rearrangement joins TRBV7-8 to TRBJ2-3; 15 bases fit TRBD2. This CDR3 has 18 residues. Germline V gene sequence: CDR1 SGHVS, CDR2 FQNEAQ. V dropped 5 bases and J dropped 0; count of bases not matched to a gene: 6. The complete variable domain, with remaining parts taken from reference TRBV7-8 and TRBJ2-3, reads GAGVSQSPRYKVAKRGQDVALRCDPISGHVSLFWYQQALGQGPEFLTYFQNEAQLDKSGLPSDRFFAERPEGSVSTLKIQRTQQEDSAVYLCASSPGLAGGKSTDTQYFGPGTRLTVL.

Concerning this clonotype itself: No DNA is shown, since the ends of the CDR3 on it are uncertain; the CDR3 is the one TCRdb lists. This chain links TRBV9 with TRBJ2-7; the tabulated D call, TRBD1, remains unverified against the DNA. CDR1 SGDLS and CDR2 YYNGEE come from the germline V gene. The CDR3 length equals 15 residues, ends included. The chain's CDR3 is CASSVAPGTNETQYF.

The V call is TRBV2, the J call TRBJ2-1; no clear D gene. With 10 bases removed from V and 6 bases from J, the gap between germline ends came to 19 bases. There are 14 residues in the CDR3. Germline V gives CDR1 SNHLY, CDR2 FYNNEI. The CDR3 coding sequence is TGTGCCACCGATAGGTTCGTCGGTACCAATGAGCAGTTCTTC. It codes for CATDRFVGTNEQFF.

In this sample, this clonotype turned up a few times. J is TRBJ1-6 and V is TRBV4-3, with no clear D. This CDR3 is built from 14 residues. Germline V CDR1 and CDR2: LGHNA, YSLEER. Trimming took 0 bases from V and 3 from J, leaving 3 bases between them. CDR3 coding DNA: TGCGCCAGCAGCCAAGACTACTATAATTCACCCCTCCACTTT. As protein: CASSQDYYNSPLHF.

The sample holds many counts of this clonotype. The chain has TRBV20-1 and TRBJ2-3; no reliable D call. Germline CDR1 DFQATT, CDR2 SNEGSKA (reference sequence). CDR3 length equals 12 residues. Trimming pared 1 base from V and 3 bases from J, leaving 5 bases between. The CDR3 bases are TGCAGTGCTAGAGTCAATACAGATACGCAGTATTTT. It is translated as CSARVNTDTQYF.